This T cell receptor beta chain was identified in a study of human CD8 memory T cell subsets. UMI-labeled 5' RACE was used to make TCR beta libraries. TCRdb re-called the 5' RACE reads; one entry per CDR3 protein, DNA not given. Here the sample table reports about 6,700 distinct CDR3 sequences. The CDR3 totals 14 residues. Germline CDR1 MNHEY, CDR2 SMNVEV (reference sequence). TPEX denoted exhausted-like, CCR7+ PD-1+ TIGIT+ early memory CD8+ T cells. Buffy coats of healthy donors provided the PBMC used. The sequence derives from a human donor in good health. The genes are TRBV27 and TRBJ1-1. The sample consisted of CD8+ T cells from PBMCs. The CDR3: CASKLGNSNTEAFF.